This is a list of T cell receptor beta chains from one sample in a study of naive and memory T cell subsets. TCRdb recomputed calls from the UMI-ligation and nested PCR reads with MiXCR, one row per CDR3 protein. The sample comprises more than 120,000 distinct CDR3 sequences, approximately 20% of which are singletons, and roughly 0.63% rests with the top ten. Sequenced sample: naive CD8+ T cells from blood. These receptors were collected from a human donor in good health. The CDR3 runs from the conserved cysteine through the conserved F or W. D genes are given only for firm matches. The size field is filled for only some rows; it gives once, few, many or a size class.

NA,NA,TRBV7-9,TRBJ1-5,CASSSTTVLNQPQHF,TGTGCCAGCAGCTCGACGACAGTACTCAATCAGCCCCAGCATTTT
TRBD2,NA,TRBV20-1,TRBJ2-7,CSARGLAGEHPSYEQYF,TGCAGTGCTAGAGGACTAGCGGGGGAGCACCCCTCCTACGAGCAGTACTTC
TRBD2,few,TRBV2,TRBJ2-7,CASTRTETGTSDSYEQYF,TGTGCCAGCACCAGAACGGAGACCGGGACTAGCGACTCCTACGAGCAGTACTTC
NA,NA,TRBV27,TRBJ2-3,CASSLLIGTDTQYF,TGTGCCAGCAGTTTACTAATCGGCACAGATACGCAGTATTTT
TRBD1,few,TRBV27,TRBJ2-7,CASSFGDRRSSYEQYF,TGTGCCAGCAGTTTTGGGGACAGAAGGAGCTCCTACGAGCAGTACTTC
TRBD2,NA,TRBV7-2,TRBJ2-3,CASSFSSGRTPDTQYF,TGTGCCAGCAGCTTCTCTAGCGGGAGGACCCCAGATACGCAGTATTTT
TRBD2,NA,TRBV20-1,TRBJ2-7,CSATSGRASYEQYF,TGCAGTGCCACAAGCGGGAGGGCCTCCTACGAGCAGTACTTC
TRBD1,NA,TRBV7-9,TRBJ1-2,CASSPRTGNYGDYTF,TGTGCCAGCAGCCCCCGGACAGGAAACTATGGTGACTACACCTTC
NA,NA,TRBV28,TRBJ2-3,CASSLSWRADTQYF,TGTGCCAGCAGTTTAAGTTGGAGAGCAGATACGCAGTATTTT
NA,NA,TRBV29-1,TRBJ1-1,CSVVNRRMNTEAFF,TGCAGCGTTGTTAATAGACGAATGAACACTGAAGCTTTCTTT
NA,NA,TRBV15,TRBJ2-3,CATSRGTTDMQYF,TGTGCCACCAGCAGAGGGACCACAGATATGCAGTATTTT
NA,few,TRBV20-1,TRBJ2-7,CSARGGGVWEQYF,TGCAGTGCTCGCGGCGGTGGGGTGTGGGAGCAGTACTTC
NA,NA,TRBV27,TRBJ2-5,CASSSDSRQETQYF,TGTGCCAGCAGTTCCGACTCCCGTCAAGAGACCCAGTACTTC
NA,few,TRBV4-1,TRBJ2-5,CASSSLQAETQYF,TGCGCCAGCAGCTCCCTCCAAGCAGAGACCCAGTACTTC
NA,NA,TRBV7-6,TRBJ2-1,CASSLLRAINEQFF,TGTGCCAGCAGCTTATTGCGGGCTATCAATGAGCAGTTCTTC
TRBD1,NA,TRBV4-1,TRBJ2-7,CASSPHGTGAYEQYF,TGCGCCAGCAGCCCGCATGGGACAGGGGCCTACGAGCAGTACTTC
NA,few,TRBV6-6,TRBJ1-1,CASSYSTGMNTEAFF,TGTGCCAGCAGTTACTCGACAGGAATGAACACTGAAGCTTTCTTT
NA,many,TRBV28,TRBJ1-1,CASSFWGNTEAFF,TGTGCCAGCAGTTTCTGGGGGAACACTGAAGCTTTCTTT
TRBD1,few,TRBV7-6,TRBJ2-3,CASSFTGGVDTQYF,TGTGCCAGCAGCTTCACAGGGGGAGTGGATACGCAGTATTTT
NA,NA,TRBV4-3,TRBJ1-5,CASSQDLAGDRTQHF,TGCGCCAGCAGCCAAGATTTGGCCGGCGATAGGACCCAGCATTTT
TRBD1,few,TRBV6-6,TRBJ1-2,CASVPDPQLERDRAYGYTF,TGTGCCAGCGTGCCCGACCCACAACTCGAACGGGACAGGGCTTATGGCTACACCTTC